This T cell receptor (beta chain) was sequenced during a study of cytomegalovirus exposure and HLA in healthy donors. This CDR3 is built from 15 residues. Trimming took off 2 bases at V and 1 base at J, with 11 bases between the two ends. Germline V gene sequence: CDR1 MNHEY, CDR2 SVGAGI. General study findings and limits: Most CMV-associated TCR beta chains appeared HLA-restricted in a later analysis. A later analysis showed HLA-associated TCR beta chains outstripping equally common others in clonal expansion.

On this clone: Its matching antigen is unknown.

Researchers ran the PCR with 60 Vbeta and 13 Jbeta primers. Clones were sequenced by immunoSEQ multiplex PCR, and TCRdb holds only the in-frame ones, with some missing. The sample carries 200,000 to 250,000 clones, about 80% recorded once. The sequenced material came from PBMCs. This receptor was taken from a middle-aged woman in good health and CMV-seropositive. The V and J genes are TRBV6-5 and TRBJ1-1; tentatively, D is TRBD1 (6 bases). DNA for the CDR3: TGTGCCAGCAGTTACACGGGGGGCGCGAACACTGAAGCTTTCTTT. This codes for CASSYTGGANTEAFF.